These 21 T cell receptor beta chains were all obtained from the same sample, sequenced in a study of post-analysis software for immune sequencing data. Overall study findings and caveats: Patients showed TRBV5-6, TRBV5-1 and TRBV20-1 among several TRBV segments more frequent than in controls.

Tagging with unique molecular identifiers was a feature of the TCR beta cDNA libraries. One entry per CDR3 protein results from TCRdb running MiXCR on the PCR reads. Among roughly 570,000 distinct CDR3 sequences listed, roughly 34% were seen once. For these TCRs, the target antigens are not known. The sequenced sample consisted of blood. These receptors originate from a girl under 18 with multiple sclerosis.

V gene TRBV5-1 combines with J gene TRBJ2-6; 11 bases align to TRBD2. The CDR3 covers 20 residues. From germline, CDR1 is SGHRS and CDR2 YFSETQ. The V and J ends lost 0 bases and 0 bases, in that order; junction bases with no gene match: 8. CDR3: CASSLDTSGGAFSGANVLTF. CDR3 nucleotides: TGCGCCAGCAGCTTGGATACTAGCGGGGGCGCCTTCTCTGGGGCCAACGTCCTGACTTTC.

The chain employs TRBV20-1 and TRBJ1-6; 7 nucleotides match TRBD1. Germline-derived CDR1 and CDR2 are DFQATT and SNEGSKA (reference sequence). CDR3 size: 17 residues. V trimming: 0 bases; J trimming: 6 bases; junction bases outside the gene matches: 11. CDR3 nucleotide sequence: TGCAGTGCTAGAGAACCAGGGGGGCGCGAGATTAATTCACCCCTCCACTTT. It is translated as CSAREPGGREINSPLHF.

The chain combines TRBV7-9 with TRBJ1-2; 9 bases map to TRBD1. After removal of 5 bases from V and 5 bases from J, the junction contained 6 bases not matched to a gene. Germline CDR1 SEHNR, CDR2 FQNEAQ (reference sequence). CDR3 length: 14 amino acids. The CDR3 DNA reads TGTGCCAGCAGCCCCCGGGACAGGGAGTATGGCTACACCTTC. It is translated as CASSPRDREYGYTF.

J is TRBJ1-5 and V is TRBV6-2 or TRBV6-3, with D possibly being TRBD1 (5 bases). Between the trimmed V and J ends, which lost 6 bases and 2 bases, there was a span of 14 bases. CDR3 length: 15 residues. Germline V gene data show CDR1 as MNHEY and CDR2 as SVGEGT. The CDR3 loop is CASSGTRGGNQPQHF. CDR3 DNA sequence: TGTGCCAGCAGCGGTACAAGGGGCGGCAATCAGCCCCAGCATTTT.

J is TRBJ2-1 and V is TRBV6-7; D is perhaps TRBD1 (6 bases). TRBV6-7 is an open reading frame whose function is uncertain. V dropped 0 bases and J dropped 4 bases, with 16 bases sitting between them. CDR3 length: 17 residues. CDR3 in DNA: TGTGCCAGCAGTTACTCTCAGGGGAAACTAGTTTACAATGAGCAGTTCTTC. Protein: CASSYSQGKLVYNEQFF.

This clonotype was counted between two and nine times. CDR3 region: CASSFGYADTQYF. Here the CDR3 DNA reads TGTGCCAGCAGCTTTGGGTATGCAGATACGCAGTATTTT. The V call is TRBV7-3, the J call TRBJ2-3; D is uncertain. The CDR3 extends over 13 amino acids. CDR1 and CDR2 (germline): SGHTA, FQGTGA. Trimming stripped 3 bases from V and 4 bases from J, with 8 bases between.

This clonotype was seen more than once but under ten times. This chain uses TRBV20-1 with TRBJ2-1; possible D gene TRBD2, 5 bases. This CDR3 is built from 14 residues. The ends were cut back, 7 bases at V and 9 bases at J, with 22 bases in the middle. The V gene's germline CDR1 is DFQATT and CDR2 SNEGSKA (reference sequence). The CDR3 DNA reads as TGCAGTGTTACCCGTGAGGGCGACCCCCTTGAGCAGTTCTTC. This encodes CSVTREGDPLEQFF.

This clonotype was seen only a few times. The chain carries TRBV5-1 and TRBJ2-2; 7 nucleotides agree with TRBD1. Trimming at V came to 4 bases and at J to 10 bases, leaving 7 bases not matched to a gene. CDR1 and CDR2 from the germline V gene are SGHRS and YFSETQ. The CDR3 extends over 13 amino acids. CDR3 coding DNA: TGCGCCAGCAGCGCCACAGGGGCGGCGGAGCTGTTTTTT. Translation gives CASSATGAAELFF. Filled out from reference TRBV5-1 and TRBJ2-2, the complete variable domain reads KAGVTQTPRYLIKTRGQQVTLSCSPISGHRSVSWYQQTPGQGLQFLFEYFSETQRNKGNFPGRFSGRQFSNSRSEMNVSTLELGDSALYLCASSATGAAELFFGEGSRLTVL.

This clonotype was recorded a few times. This may be a read error, as it is one base from a much larger clone. This sequence joins TRBV3-1 and TRBJ2-4, with D hard to call. The germline CDR1 and CDR2 sequences are LGHDT and YNNKEL (reference sequence). V was trimmed by 0 bases and J by 6 bases, leaving 6 bases between them. This CDR3 comprises 13 residues. The DNA of the CDR3 is TGTGCCAGCAGCCAAGACAAGGCAAACATTCAGTACTTC. Translated: CASSQDKANIQYF.

The gene calls are TRBV6-5 and TRBJ2-3, with D perhaps TRBD2 (6 bases). This CDR3 is built from 11 residues. CDR1 is MNHEY, CDR2 SVGAGI, per germline. CDR3 loop: CASGPLASQYF. In DNA form, the CDR3 reads TGTGCGTCTGGCCCACTAGCCTCGCAGTATTTT.

This clonotype was seen just once. V is TRBV6-5 and J is TRBJ2-2; D uncertain. With 10 bases removed from V and 6 bases from J, the gap between germline ends came to 9 bases. The CDR3 totals 11 residues. Germline-derived CDR1 and CDR2 are MNHEY and SVGAGI. CDR3 in DNA: TGTGCCACCTCCAGATCCGGGGAGCTGTTTTTT. Translation gives CATSRSGELFF.

This clonotype was seen repeatedly, ten times or more. The chain carries TRBV24-1 and TRBJ2-1; 11 nucleotides align to TRBD2. V shed 4 bases and J 15 bases; nucleotides not matched to a gene: 7. This CDR3 has 13 residues. The germline V gene has CDR1 KGHDR and CDR2 SFDVKD. The CDR3 region is CATSDLLAGVMFF. The CDR3, as DNA: TGTGCCACCAGTGACTTACTAGCGGGGGTTATGTTCTTC.

At least ten counts were recorded for this clonotype. The V call is TRBV29-1, the J call TRBJ2-5; tentatively, D is TRBD1 or TRBD2 (5 bases each). CDR1 is SQVTM and CDR2 is ANQGSEA in the germline V gene. This CDR3 has 12 residues. V lost 7 bases to trimming and J lost 5 bases, with 14 bases between them. CDR3 in DNA: TGCAGCGCCCTACCCGGGGCCGAGACCCAGTACTTC. Its protein is CSALPGAETQYF.

This chain links TRBV5-1 with TRBJ2-5, with D perhaps matching TRBD1 or TRBD2 (5 bases each). V lost 5 bases and J lost 3, with 14 bases in between. The CDR3 sequence is 14 residues long. In germline, CDR1 is SGHRS, CDR2 YFSETQ. The CDR3 DNA is TGCGCCAGCAGGAGGGACCCTCTGAAAGAGACCCAGTACTTC. This encodes CASRRDPLKETQYF.

The rearrangement uses TRBV13 and TRBJ1-1; possibly TRBD1 for D (5 bases). The V and J ends lost 3 bases and 5 bases respectively, with 19 bases between them. CDR3 length: 16 amino acids. Germline values: CDR1 PRHDT, CDR2 FYEKMQ (reference sequence). In DNA, the CDR3 is TGTGCCAGCAGCTTCCCCCGGACGGGGCAACTGACTGAAGCTTTCTTT. Protein product: CASSFPRTGQLTEAFF.

The V call is TRBV29-1, the J call TRBJ2-1, with TRBD2 matching 11 bases. Per the germline V gene, CDR1 is SQVTM and CDR2 is ANQGSEA. CDR3 length equals 17 residues. The V segment lost 6 bases and the J segment 6 bases; nucleotides outside the gene matches: 16. In nucleotides, the CDR3 is TGCAGCGTGCAAGCGTTCCTAGCGGGGGGCCAACCCAATGAGCAGTTCTTC. Translating gives CSVQAFLAGGQPNEQFF.

A few counts support this clonotype. V gene TRBV6-1 combines with J gene TRBJ2-7; a possible D gene is TRBD1 (6 bases). V lost 8 bases and J lost 4, with 15 bases in between. The CDR3 extends over 13 amino acids. CDR1 is MNHNS, CDR2 SASEGT, per germline. In DNA form, the CDR3 reads TGTGCCAGCCGGTACCAGGGGACGTACGAGCAGTACTTC. Encoded protein: CASRYQGTYEQYF.

CDR3 bases: TGTGCCAGCAGCTTAAGGGGACAGGGTAGTTCACCCCTCCACTTT. Protein sequence: CASSLRGQGSSPLHF. The chain has TRBV3-1 and TRBJ1-6, with 9 bases identical to TRBD1. Germline CDR1 reads LGHDT; CDR2 reads YNNKEL (reference sequence). The CDR3 consists of 15 residues. With 5 bases clipped from V and 9 bases from J, the junction kept 8 bases outside the gene matches.

The chain recombines TRBV3-1 with TRBJ1-2; D is possibly TRBD1 (5 bases). CDR1 and CDR2 from the germline V gene are LGHDT and YNNKEL (reference sequence). The V end was cut by 2 bases, the J end by 4 bases, with 17 bases between. This CDR3 has 16 residues. The CDR3 loop reads CASSQSDSPLFYGYTF. The CDR3 coding sequence is TGTGCCAGCAGCCAATCCGACAGTCCGCTTTTCTATGGCTACACCTTC.

The chain combines TRBV2 with TRBJ2-7; TRBD1 matches at 7 bases. Trimming took 5 bases from V and 6 from J; bases not matched to a gene: 13. The CDR3 contains 15 residues. The V gene's germline CDR1 is SNHLY and CDR2 FYNNEI. CDR3 bases: TGTGCCAGCAGTTCCAACAGGGGCCGGCGAATCGAGCAGTACTTC. This codes for CASSSNRGRRIEQYF.

The gene calls are TRBV5-1 and TRBJ2-4; tentatively, D is TRBD2 (5 bases). The CDR3 length is 15 residues. Germline loops: CDR1 SGHRS, CDR2 YFSETQ. The ends were cut back, 2 bases at V and 9 bases at J, with 18 bases in the middle. CDR3 in amino acids: CASSLDPGMSGIQYF. The CDR3 nucleotides are TGCGCCAGCAGCTTAGATCCCGGGATGAGCGGCATTCAGTACTTC. The full variable domain, rest sourced from reference TRBV5-1 and TRBJ2-4, is KAGVTQTPRYLIKTRGQQVTLSCSPISGHRSVSWYQQTPGQGLQFLFEYFSETQRNKGNFPGRFSGRQFSNSRSEMNVSTLELGDSALYLCASSLDPGMSGIQYFGAGTRLSVL.